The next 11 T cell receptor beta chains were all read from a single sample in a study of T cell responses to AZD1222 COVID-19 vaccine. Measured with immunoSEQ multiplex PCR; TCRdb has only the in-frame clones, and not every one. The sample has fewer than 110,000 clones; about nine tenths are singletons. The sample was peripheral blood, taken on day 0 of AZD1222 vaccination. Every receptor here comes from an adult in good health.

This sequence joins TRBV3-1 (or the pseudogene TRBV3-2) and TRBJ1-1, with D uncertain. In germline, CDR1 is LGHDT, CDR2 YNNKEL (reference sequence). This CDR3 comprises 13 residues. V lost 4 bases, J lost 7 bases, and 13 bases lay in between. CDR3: CASSPRTRVEAFF. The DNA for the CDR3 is TGTGCCAGCAGCCCCCGGACGAGGGTTGAAGCTTTCTTT.

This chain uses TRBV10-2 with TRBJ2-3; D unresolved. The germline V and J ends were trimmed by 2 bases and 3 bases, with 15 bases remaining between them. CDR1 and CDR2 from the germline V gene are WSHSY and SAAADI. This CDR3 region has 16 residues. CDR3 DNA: TGCGCCAGCAGTGAGCTTGCGTCCTTGTCAACAGATACGCAGTATTTT. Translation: CASSELASLSTDTQYF.

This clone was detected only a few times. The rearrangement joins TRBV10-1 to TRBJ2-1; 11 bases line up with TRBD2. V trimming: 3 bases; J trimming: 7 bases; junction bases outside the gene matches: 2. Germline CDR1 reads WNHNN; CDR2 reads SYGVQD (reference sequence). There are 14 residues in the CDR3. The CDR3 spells CASSDSGRGNEQFF. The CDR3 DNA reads TGCGCCAGCAGTGATAGCGGGAGGGGAAATGAGCAGTTCTTC.

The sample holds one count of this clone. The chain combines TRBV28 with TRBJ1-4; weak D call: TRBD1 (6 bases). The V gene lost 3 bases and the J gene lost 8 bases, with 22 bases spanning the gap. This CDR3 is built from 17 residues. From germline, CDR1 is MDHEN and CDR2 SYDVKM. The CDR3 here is CASSLPPWGGRGEKLFF. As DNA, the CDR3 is TGTGCCAGCAGTTTGCCCCCTTGGGGGGGGCGAGGAGAAAAACTGTTTTTT.

CDR3 in amino acids: CASSIDRGRGTEAFF. As DNA, the CDR3 is TGTGCCAGCAGCATAGACAGGGGGCGGGGGACTGAAGCTTTCTTT. The chain employs TRBV7-8 and TRBJ1-1; TRBD1 matches 10 bases. The CDR3 consists of 15 residues. J lost 5 bases, V lost 5 bases, and 8 bases had no gene match. CDR1 and CDR2 (germline): SGHVS, FQNEAQ.

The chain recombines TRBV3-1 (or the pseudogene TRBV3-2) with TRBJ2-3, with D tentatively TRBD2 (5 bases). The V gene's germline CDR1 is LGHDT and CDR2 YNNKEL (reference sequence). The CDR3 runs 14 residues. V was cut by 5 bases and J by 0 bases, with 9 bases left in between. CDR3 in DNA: TGTGCCAGCAGCTTAGCGATTAGCACAGATACGCAGTATTTT. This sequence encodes CASSLAISTDTQYF.

The CDR3 sequence is CASSTETGPGTGELFF. CDR3 coding DNA: TGTGCCAGCAGCACGGAGACAGGGCCAGGCACCGGGGAGCTGTTTTTT. V gene TRBV9 combines with J gene TRBJ2-2; 7 bases are shared with TRBD1. Germline assignment: CDR1 SGDLS and CDR2 YYNGEE. The CDR3 covers 16 residues. Trimming took 4 bases from V and 4 from J; bases not matched to a gene: 10.

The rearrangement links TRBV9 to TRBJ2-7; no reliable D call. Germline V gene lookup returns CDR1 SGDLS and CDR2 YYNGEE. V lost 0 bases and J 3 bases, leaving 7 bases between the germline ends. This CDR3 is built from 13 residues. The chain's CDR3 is CASSVGLNYEQYF. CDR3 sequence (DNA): TGTGCCAGCAGCGTAGGACTCAACTACGAGCAGTACTTC.

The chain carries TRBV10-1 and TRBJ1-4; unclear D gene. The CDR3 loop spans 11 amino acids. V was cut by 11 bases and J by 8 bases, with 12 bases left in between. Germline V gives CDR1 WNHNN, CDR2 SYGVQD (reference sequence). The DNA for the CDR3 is TGCGCCCCCTCTGGAGCGGAAAAACTGTTTTTT. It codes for CAPSGAEKLFF.

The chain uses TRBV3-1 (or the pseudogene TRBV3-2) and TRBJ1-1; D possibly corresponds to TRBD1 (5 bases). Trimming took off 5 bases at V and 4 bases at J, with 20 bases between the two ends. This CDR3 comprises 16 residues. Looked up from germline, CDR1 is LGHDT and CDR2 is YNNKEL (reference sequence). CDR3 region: CASSYREGRGGTEAFF. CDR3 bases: TGTGCCAGCAGCTACCGCGAAGGGAGGGGTGGCACTGAAGCTTTCTTT.

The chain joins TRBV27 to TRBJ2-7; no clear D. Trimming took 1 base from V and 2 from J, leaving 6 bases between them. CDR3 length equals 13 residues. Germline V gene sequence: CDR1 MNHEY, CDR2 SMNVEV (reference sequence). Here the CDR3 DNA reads TGTGCCAGCAGTTTATGGCTAACCTACGAGCAGTACTTC. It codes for CASSLWLTYEQYF.